This TCR beta chain was documented in a study of radiotherapy plus CTLA-4 blockade in lung cancer. Study-wide context: Among all patients, roughly 19% showed objective responses, while about 30% had disease control. Study conclusions and caveats: The study found tumor-derived TCR clones expanded in blood after radiotherapy plus ipilimumab.

Patients had chemo-refractory metastatic non-small-cell lung cancer and received focal radiation plus CTLA-4 blockade that used ipilimumab. In the case of this clone: What it recognizes is unknown.

This table comes from immunoSEQ multiplex PCR, and its TCRdb copy is limited to in-frame clones, with some not included. The table shows almost 55,000 clones, with roughly three quarters occurring only once. The CDR3 sequence is 17 residues long. CDR1 and CDR2 from the germline V gene are KGHSH and LQKENI. V lost 5 bases, J lost 5 bases, and 11 bases stayed unmatched. This chain connects TRBV18 to TRBJ2-2, with 10 bases that match TRBD1. The origin of this receptor is a human donor with non-small cell lung cancer who had a partial response to radiotherapy plus ipilimumab. This sample comprised peripheral blood, obtained from a patient treated with radiotherapy plus ipilimumab. The CDR3 sequence: CASSSVTGTGVTGELFF. The CDR3 region has the DNA TGTGCCAGCTCATCGGTGACCGGGACAGGGGTAACCGGGGAGCTGTTTTTT.